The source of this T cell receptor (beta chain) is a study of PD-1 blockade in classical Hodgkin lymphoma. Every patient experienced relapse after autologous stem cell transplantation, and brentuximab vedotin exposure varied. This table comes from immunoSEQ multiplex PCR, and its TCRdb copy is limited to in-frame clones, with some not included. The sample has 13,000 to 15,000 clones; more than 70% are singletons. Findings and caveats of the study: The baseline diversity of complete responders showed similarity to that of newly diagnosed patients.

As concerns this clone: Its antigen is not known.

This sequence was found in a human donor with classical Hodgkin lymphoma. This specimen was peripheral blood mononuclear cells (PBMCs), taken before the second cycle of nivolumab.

The CDR3: CASSTGNGQPQHF. CDR3 nucleotide sequence: TGTGCCAGCTCAACAGGGAACGGTCAGCCCCAGCATTTT. The rearrangement joins TRBV18 to TRBJ1-5, with a possible D match to TRBD1 (6 bases). The germline CDR1 and CDR2 sequences are KGHSH and LQKENI. This CDR3 has 13 residues. Trimming stripped 5 bases from V and 6 bases from J, with 11 bases between. Looking up the rest from reference TRBV18 and TRBJ1-5 gives the full variable domain: NAGVMQNPRHLVRRRGQEARLRCSPMKGHSHVYWYRQLPEEGLKFMVYLQKENIIDESGMPKERFSAEFPKEGPSILRIQQVVRGDSAAYFCASSTGNGQPQHFGDGTRLSIL.